The subject of this entry is one TCR beta chain. From the RT-PCR reads, TCRdb called clonotypes with MiXCR, one entry per CDR3 protein. The profile covers hundreds of thousands of distinct CDR3 sequences, with 11% appearing a single time and approximately 11% taken by the ten largest. This sample is part of a study of response to subunit inactivated influenza vaccine. The germline V gene encodes CDR1 SNHLY and CDR2 FYNNEI. The CDR3 runs 21 residues. V shed 5 bases, J shed 0 bases, and the junction held 15 bases outside the gene matches. The sample also formed part of further work on T cells expressing NK-cell markers. That paper notes: A 5'RACE template switching approach incorporating UMIs was used to make TCR beta cDNA. Sorted CD3+CD56+NKG2C+, CD3+CD56+NKG2C- and CD3+CD56-NKG2C+ T cells provided the TCR beta repertoires. Roughly 6 donors showed dominant NKG2C+ clonotypes comprising about 1.0-8% of their CD8+ T cells. Expanded clones of NKG2C+ T cells had an unclear HCMV specificity.

The source material was PBMCs from blood, sampled on the day of vaccination. The receptor was derived from a man aged 45 to 65 who received an inactivated influenza vaccine. The chain recombines TRBV2 with TRBJ2-4, with 14 bases identical to TRBD2. The CDR3 bases are TGTGCCAGCAGTAAGGGACTAGCGGGAGCGAAGGGAACCCTAGCCAAAAACATTCAGTACTTC. It codes for CASSKGLAGAKGTLAKNIQYF.